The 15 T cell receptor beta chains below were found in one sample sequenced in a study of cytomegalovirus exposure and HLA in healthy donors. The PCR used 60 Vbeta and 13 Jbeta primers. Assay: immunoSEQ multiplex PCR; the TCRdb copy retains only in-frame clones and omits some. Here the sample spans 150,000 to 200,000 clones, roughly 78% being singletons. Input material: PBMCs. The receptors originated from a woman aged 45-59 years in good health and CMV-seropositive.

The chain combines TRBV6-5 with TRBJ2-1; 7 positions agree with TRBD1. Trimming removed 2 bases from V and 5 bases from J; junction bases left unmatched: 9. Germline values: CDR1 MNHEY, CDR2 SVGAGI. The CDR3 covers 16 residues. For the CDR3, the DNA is TGTGCCAGCAGTTACCCTAAGGGGGCAGCGGACAATGAGCAGTTCTTC. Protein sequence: CASSYPKGAADNEQFF.

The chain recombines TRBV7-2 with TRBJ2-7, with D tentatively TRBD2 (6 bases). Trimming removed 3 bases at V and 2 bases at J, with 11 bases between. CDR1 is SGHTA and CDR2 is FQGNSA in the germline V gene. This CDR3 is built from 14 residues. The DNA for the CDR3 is TGTGCCAGCAGCTTCTTCCCGGGGGCCTACGAGCAGTACTTC. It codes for CASSFFPGAYEQYF. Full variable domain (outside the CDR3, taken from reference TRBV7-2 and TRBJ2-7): GAGVSQSPSNKVTEKGKDVELRCDPISGHTALYWYRQSLGQGLEFLIYFQGNSAPDKSGLPSDRFSAERTGGSVSTLTIQRTQQEDSAVYLCASSFFPGAYEQYFGPGTRLTVT.

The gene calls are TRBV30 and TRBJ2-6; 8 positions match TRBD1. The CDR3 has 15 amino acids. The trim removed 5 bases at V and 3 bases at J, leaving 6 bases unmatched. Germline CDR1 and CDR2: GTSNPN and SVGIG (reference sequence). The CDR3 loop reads CAWAQGADGANVLTF. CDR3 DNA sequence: TGTGCCTGGGCCCAGGGGGCTGATGGGGCCAACGTCCTGACTTTC.

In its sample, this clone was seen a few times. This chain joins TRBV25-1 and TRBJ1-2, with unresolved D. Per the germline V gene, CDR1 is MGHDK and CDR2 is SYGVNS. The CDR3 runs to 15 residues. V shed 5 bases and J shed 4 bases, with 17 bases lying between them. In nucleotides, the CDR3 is TGTGCCAGCAGTCTATCTGTTGGAGACCTCTATGGCTACACCTTC. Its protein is CASSLSVGDLYGYTF.

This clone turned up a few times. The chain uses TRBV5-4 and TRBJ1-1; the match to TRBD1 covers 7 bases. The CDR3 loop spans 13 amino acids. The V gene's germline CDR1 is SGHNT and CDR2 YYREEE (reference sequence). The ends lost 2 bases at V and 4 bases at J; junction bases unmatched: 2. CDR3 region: CASSLQGSTEAFF. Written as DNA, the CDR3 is TGTGCCAGCAGCTTACAGGGGAGCACTGAAGCTTTCTTT. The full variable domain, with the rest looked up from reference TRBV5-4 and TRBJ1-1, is ETGVTQSPTHLIKTRGQQVTLRCSSQSGHNTVSWYQQALGQGPQFIFQYYREEENGRGNFPPRFSGLQFPNYSSELNVNALELDDSALYLCASSLQGSTEAFFGQGTRLTVV.

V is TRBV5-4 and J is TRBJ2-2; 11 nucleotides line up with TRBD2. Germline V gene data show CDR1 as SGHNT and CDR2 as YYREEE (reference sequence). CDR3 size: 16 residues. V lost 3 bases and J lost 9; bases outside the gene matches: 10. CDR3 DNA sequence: TGTGCCAGCAGCTGGTCTAGCGGGGGGTCCTTCAGGGAGCTGTTTTTT. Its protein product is CASSWSSGGSFRELFF.

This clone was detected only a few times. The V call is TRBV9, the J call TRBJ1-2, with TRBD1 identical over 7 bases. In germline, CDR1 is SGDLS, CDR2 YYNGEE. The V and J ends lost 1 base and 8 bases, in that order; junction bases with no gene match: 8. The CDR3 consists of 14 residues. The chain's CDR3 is CASSVPAGGGGYTF. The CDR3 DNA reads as TGTGCCAGCAGCGTACCCGCAGGGGGAGGCGGCTACACCTTC.

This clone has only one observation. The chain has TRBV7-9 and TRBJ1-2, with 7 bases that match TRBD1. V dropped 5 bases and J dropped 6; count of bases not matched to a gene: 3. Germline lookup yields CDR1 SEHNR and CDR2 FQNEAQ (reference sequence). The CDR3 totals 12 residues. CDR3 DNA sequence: TGTGCCAGCAGCCTACAGGGGAATGGCTACACCTTC. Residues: CASSLQGNGYTF.

CDR3 sequence reads: CASSVVGDYTQYF. The CDR3 nucleotides read TGTGCCAGCAGCGTAGTCGGCGACTATACGCAGTATTTT. The chain combines TRBV9 with TRBJ2-3; D is ambiguous. This CDR3 spans 13 amino acids. Trimming cost V 0 bases and J 7 bases, with 9 bases left between them. CDR1 SGDLS and CDR2 YYNGEE come from the germline V gene.

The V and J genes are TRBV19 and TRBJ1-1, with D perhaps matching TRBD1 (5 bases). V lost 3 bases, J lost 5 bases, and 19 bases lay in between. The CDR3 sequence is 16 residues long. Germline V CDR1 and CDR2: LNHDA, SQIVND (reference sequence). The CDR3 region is CASSIWAGRPGTEAFF. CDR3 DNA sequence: TGTGCCAGTAGTATCTGGGCAGGGAGGCCGGGTACTGAAGCTTTCTTT. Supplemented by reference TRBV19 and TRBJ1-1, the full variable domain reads DGGITQSPKYLFRKEGQNVTLSCEQNLNHDAMYWYRQDPGQGLRLIYYSQIVNDFQKGDIAEGYSVSREKKESFPLTVTSAQKNPTAFYLCASSIWAGRPGTEAFFGQGTRLTVV.

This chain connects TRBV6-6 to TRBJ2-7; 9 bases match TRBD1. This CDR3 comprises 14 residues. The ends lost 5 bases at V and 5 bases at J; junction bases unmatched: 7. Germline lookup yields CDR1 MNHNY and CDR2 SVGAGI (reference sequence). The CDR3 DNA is TGTGCCAGCAGTCCGGGACAGGGTGTCCACGAGCAGTACTTC. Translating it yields CASSPGQGVHEQYF.

The CDR3 nucleotides read TGTGCCAGCAGCCTCACAGAGATGAACACTGAAGCTTTCTTT. Protein: CASSLTEMNTEAFF. The V gene is TRBV11-2, the J gene TRBJ1-1; no reliable D call. CDR1 is SGHAT, CDR2 FQNNGV, per germline. The CDR3 is 14 residues long. The V gene lost 5 bases and the J gene lost 0 bases, with 10 bases spanning the gap.

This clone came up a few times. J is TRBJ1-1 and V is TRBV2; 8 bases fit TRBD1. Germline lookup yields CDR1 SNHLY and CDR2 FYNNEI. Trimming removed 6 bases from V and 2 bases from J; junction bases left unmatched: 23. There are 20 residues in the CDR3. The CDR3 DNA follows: TGTGCCAGCAGCAGGGTACAGGGGGTCTTTGGTATGTTACCTAACACTGAAGCTTTCTTT. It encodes CASSRVQGVFGMLPNTEAFF.

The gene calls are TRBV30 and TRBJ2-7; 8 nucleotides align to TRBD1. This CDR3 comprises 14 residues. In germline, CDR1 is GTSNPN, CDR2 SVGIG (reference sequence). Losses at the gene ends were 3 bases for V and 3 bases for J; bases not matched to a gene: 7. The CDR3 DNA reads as TGTGCCTGGAGATCCGGGACAGGACGCTACGAGCAGTACTTC. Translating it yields CAWRSGTGRYEQYF. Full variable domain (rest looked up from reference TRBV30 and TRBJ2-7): SQTIHQWPATLVQPVGSPLSLECTVEGTSNPNLYWYRQAAGRGLQLLFYSVGIGQISSEVPQNLSASRPQDRQFILSSKKLLLSDSGFYLCAWRSGTGRYEQYFGPGTRLTVT.

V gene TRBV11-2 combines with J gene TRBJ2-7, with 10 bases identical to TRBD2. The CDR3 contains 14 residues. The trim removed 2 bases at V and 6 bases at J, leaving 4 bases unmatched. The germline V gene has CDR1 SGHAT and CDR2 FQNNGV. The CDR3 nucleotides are TGTGCCAGCAGCTTAAGCGGGGGGGTTCTCGAGCAGTACTTC. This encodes CASSLSGGVLEQYF.